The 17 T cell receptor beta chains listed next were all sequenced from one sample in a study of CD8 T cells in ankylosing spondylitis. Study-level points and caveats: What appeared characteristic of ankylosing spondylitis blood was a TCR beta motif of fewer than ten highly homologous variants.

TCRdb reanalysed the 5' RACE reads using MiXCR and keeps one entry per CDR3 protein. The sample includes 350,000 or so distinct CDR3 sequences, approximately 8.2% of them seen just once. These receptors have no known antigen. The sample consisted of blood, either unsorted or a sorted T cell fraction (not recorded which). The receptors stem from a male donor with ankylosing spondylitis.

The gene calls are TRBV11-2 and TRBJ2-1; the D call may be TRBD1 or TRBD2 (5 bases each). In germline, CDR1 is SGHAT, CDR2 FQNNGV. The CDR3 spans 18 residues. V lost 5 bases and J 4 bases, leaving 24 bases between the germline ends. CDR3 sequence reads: CASSPKTRDVAGYNEQFF. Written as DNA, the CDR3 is TGTGCCAGCAGCCCGAAAACCCGGGACGTGGCCGGATACAATGAGCAGTTCTTC.

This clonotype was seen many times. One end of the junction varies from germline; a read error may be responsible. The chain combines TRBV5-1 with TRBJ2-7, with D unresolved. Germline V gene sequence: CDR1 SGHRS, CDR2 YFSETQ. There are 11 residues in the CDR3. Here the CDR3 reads CASSNSYEQYF. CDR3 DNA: TGTGCCAGCAGCAACTCCTACGAGCAGTACTTC.

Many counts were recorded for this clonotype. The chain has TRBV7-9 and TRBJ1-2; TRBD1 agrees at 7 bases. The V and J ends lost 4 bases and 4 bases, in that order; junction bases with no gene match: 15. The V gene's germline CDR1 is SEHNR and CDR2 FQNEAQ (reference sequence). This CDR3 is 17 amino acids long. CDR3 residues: CASSSPTQTGLVYGYTF. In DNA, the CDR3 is TGTGCCAGCAGCTCTCCCACCCAGACAGGGCTGGTCTATGGCTACACCTTC.

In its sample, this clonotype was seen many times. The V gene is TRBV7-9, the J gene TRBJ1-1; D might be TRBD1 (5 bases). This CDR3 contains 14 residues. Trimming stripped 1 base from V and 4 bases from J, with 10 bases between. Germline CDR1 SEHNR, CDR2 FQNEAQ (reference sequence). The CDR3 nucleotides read TGTGCCAGCAGCTTAGAAGGGGTTGGCACTGAAGCTTTCTTT. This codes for CASSLEGVGTEAFF.

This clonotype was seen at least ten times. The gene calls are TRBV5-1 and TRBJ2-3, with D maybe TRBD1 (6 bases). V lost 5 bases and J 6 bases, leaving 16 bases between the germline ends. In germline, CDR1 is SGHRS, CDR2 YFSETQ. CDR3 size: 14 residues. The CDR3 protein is CASRPQGLFDTQYF. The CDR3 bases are TGCGCCAGCAGGCCTCAGGGGTTATTCGATACGCAGTATTTT.

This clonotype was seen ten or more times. The CDR3 nucleotides are TGTGCCAGCAGTTTAGGAAGGATTTTTGAGACCCAGTACTTC. Translating gives CASSLGRIFETQYF. The V call is TRBV28, the J call TRBJ2-5; D is uncertain. V was cut by 2 bases and J by 5 bases, with 12 bases left in between. Germline CDR1 is MDHEN and CDR2 is SYDVKM. This CDR3 is built from 14 residues.

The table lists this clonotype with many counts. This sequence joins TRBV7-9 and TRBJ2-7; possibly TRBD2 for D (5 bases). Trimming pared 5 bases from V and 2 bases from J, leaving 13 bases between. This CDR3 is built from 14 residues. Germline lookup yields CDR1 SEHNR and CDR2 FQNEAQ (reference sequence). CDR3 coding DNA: TGTGCCAGCAGCATTGACTACATTGCCTACGAGCAGTACTTC. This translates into CASSIDYIAYEQYF.

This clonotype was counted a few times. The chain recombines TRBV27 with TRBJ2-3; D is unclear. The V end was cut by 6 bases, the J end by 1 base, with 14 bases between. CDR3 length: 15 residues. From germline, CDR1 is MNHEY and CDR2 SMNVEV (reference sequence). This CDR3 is CASRIGGEGTDTQYF. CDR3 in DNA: TGTGCCAGCAGGATTGGCGGTGAAGGCACAGATACGCAGTATTTT.

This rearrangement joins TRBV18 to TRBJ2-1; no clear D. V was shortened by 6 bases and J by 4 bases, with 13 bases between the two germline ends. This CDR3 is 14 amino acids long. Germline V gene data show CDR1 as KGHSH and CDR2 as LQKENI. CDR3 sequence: CASSPLKEYNEQFF. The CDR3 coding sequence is TGTGCCAGCTCGCCCCTCAAGGAATACAATGAGCAGTTCTTC.

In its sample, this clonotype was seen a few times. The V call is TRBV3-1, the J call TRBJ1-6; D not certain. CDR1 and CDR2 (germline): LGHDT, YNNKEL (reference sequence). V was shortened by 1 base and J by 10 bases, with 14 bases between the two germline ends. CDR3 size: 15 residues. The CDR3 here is CASSQVGRSASPLHF. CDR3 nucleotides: TGTGCCAGCAGCCAAGTGGGTCGGTCAGCATCACCCCTCCACTTT.

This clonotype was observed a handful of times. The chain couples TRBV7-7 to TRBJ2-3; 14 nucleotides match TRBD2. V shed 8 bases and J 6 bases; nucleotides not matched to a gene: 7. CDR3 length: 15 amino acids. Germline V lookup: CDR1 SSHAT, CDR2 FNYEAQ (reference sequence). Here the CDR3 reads CASGPGLAGVDTQYF. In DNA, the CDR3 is TGTGCCAGCGGACCGGGACTAGCGGGAGTGGATACGCAGTATTTT.

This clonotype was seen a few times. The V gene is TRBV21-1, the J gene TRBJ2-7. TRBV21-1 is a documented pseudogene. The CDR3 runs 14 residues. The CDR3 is CASSEVRRPYEQYF. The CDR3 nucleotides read TGTGCCAGCAGCGAGGTCCGACGCCCCTACGAGCAGTACTTC.

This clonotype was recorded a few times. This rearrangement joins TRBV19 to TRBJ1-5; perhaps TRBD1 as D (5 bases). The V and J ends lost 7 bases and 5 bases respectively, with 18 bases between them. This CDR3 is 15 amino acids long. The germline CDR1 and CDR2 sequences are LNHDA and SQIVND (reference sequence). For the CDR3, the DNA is TGTGCCAGTAAATTGAGCCAAGGGGACGATCAGCCCCAGCATTTT. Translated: CASKLSQGDDQPQHF.

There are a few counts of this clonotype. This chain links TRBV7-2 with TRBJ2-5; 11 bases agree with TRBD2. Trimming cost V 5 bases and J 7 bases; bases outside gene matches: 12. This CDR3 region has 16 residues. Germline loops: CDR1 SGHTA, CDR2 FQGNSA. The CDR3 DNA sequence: TGTGCCAGCAGCCTGGGACTAGCGGCCTCCGGTGGGACCCAGTACTTC. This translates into CASSLGLAASGGTQYF.

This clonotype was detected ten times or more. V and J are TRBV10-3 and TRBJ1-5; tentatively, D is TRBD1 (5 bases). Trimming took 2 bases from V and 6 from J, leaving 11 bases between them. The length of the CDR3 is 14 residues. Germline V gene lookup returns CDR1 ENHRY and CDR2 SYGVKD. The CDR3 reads CAISEGHGFQPQHF. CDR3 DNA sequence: TGTGCCATCAGTGAGGGACACGGATTTCAGCCCCAGCATTTT.

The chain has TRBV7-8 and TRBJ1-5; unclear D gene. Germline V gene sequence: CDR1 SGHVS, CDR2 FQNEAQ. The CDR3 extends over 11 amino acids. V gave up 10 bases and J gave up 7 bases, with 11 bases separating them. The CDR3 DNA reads TGTGCCACCGGCTTCGAACAGCCCCAGCATTTT. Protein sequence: CATGFEQPQHF.

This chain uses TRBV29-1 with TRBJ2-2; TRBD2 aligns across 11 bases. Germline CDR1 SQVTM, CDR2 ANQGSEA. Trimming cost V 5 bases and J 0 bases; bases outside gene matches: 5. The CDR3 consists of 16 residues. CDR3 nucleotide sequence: TGCAGCGTTCACCGGACTAGCGGGTCGAACACCGGGGAGCTGTTTTTT. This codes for CSVHRTSGSNTGELFF.